The 20 T cell receptor beta chains given below trace back to one sample, sequenced in a study of blood T cells in healthy people across ages (dated by TCRdb to between 2015 and 2016). The receptor library was made with 5' RACE. These reads were obtained on an Illumina HiSeq 2500. A second about 7 to 11 cycle PCR used a sample-barcoded 5' primer and a J-beta primer mix. The public reads were run again by TCRdb, first through fastp at Q25 and then through MiXCR, and only productive beta chains were kept. Rows matching on CDR3 protein sequence are summarized as one entry with the most common DNA and genes. Here the sample has roughly 1.5 million distinct CDR3 sequences; approximately 39% occur a single time. 4% of the sample lies in the top ten. Sequencing used blood. These receptors originate from a woman between 18 and 30 years old in good health.

J is TRBJ1-2 and V is TRBV3-1; D perhaps matches TRBD1 (5 bases). V gave up 2 bases and J gave up 7 bases, with 11 bases separating them. The CDR3 has 13 amino acids. Germline V gene data show CDR1 as LGHDT and CDR2 as YNNKEL (reference sequence). This CDR3 is CASSQRRTSGYTF. In DNA, the CDR3 is TGTGCCAGCAGCCAAAGGCGGACATCTGGCTACACCTTC.

Remarks on this clonotype: A read error may explain this, as a much larger clone is one base away. The chain couples TRBV11-1 to TRBJ2-1; D unresolved. The DNA end favors TRBJ2-7, so the J call may be wrong. This CDR3 spans 14 amino acids. Germline loops: CDR1 SGHAT, CDR2 FQDESV (reference sequence). DNA for the CDR3: TGTGCCAGCAGTGAGACGAGCTCCTACAATGAGCAGTACTTC. It is translated as CASSETSSYNEQYF.

V is TRBV13 and J is TRBJ1-2; 10 positions match TRBD1. V trimming: 7 bases; J trimming: 0 bases; junction bases outside the gene matches: 5. Germline-derived CDR1 and CDR2 are PRHDT and FYEKMQ (reference sequence). This CDR3 contains 15 residues. The CDR3 DNA sequence: TGTGCCAGCAACCGACAGGGGGCGTCTAACTATGGCTACACCTTC. It is translated as CASNRQGASNYGYTF. The full variable domain, in which reference TRBV13 and TRBJ1-2 provide the parts outside the CDR3, is AAGVIQSPRHLIKEKRETATLKCYPIPRHDTVYWYQQGPGQDPQFLISFYEKMQSDKGSIPDRFSAQQFSDYHSELNMSSLELGDSALYFCASNRQGASNYGYTFGSGTRLTVV.

Only a few counts were recorded for this clonotype. The chain combines TRBV24-1 with TRBJ2-3; 8 bases line up with TRBD2. There are 17 residues in the CDR3. Germline V gene data show CDR1 as KGHDR and CDR2 as SFDVKD. Losses at the gene ends were 3 bases for V and 4 bases for J; bases not matched to a gene: 11. This CDR3 is CATSDPMGLETADTQYF. The CDR3 DNA sequence: TGTGCCACCAGTGATCCCATGGGACTAGAGACGGCAGATACGCAGTATTTT.

The chain is built from TRBV20-1 and TRBJ2-6, with D tentatively TRBD2 (5 bases). Germline-derived CDR1 and CDR2 are DFQATT and SNEGSKA (reference sequence). The V and J ends lost 1 base and 0 bases respectively, with 13 bases between them. CDR3 size: 17 residues. CDR3 region: CSARGRRSSSGANVLTF. CDR3 DNA sequence: TGCAGTGCTAGAGGGAGGCGCTCGAGCTCTGGGGCCAACGTCCTGACTTTC.

CDR3 loop: CASSQDSRGLYGYTF. The CDR3 nucleotides are TGCGCCAGCAGCCAGGACAGCCGAGGATTGTATGGCTACACCTTC. The chain links TRBV5-1 to TRBJ1-2, with D tentatively TRBD1 (6 bases). The V and J ends lost 4 bases and 5 bases respectively, with 18 bases between them. Germline CDR1 and CDR2: SGHRS and YFSETQ. CDR3 length: 15 residues. The full variable domain, in which reference TRBV5-1 and TRBJ1-2 provide the parts outside the CDR3, is KAGVTQTPRYLIKTRGQQVTLSCSPISGHRSVSWYQQTPGQGLQFLFEYFSETQRNKGNFPGRFSGRQFSNSRSEMNVSTLELGDSALYLCASSQDSRGLYGYTFGSGTRLTVV.

This sequence joins TRBV4-3 and TRBJ1-6; D uncertain. The germline gives CDR1 LGHNA, CDR2 YSLEER. This CDR3 is built from 16 residues. V lost 1 base, J lost 5 bases, and 12 bases lay in between. The CDR3 DNA reads TGCGCCAGCAGCCAAGCGGGGAGGGTAAATAATTCACCCCTCCACTTT. This translates into CASSQAGRVNNSPLHF.

The gene calls are TRBV10-3 and TRBJ2-3; D is unresolved. The germline V gene has CDR1 ENHRY and CDR2 SYGVKD. The CDR3 loop spans 13 amino acids. V was cut by 6 bases and J by 1 base, with 8 bases left in between. The CDR3 loop reads CAIRDGGTDTQYF. The DNA for the CDR3 is TGTGCCATCAGGGACGGAGGCACAGATACGCAGTATTTT.

In DNA form, the CDR3 reads TGTGCCAGCAGCCAAGAGTCCGGGACAGGGGGGAACACCTTC. As protein: CASSQESGTGGNTF. V is TRBV3-1 and J is TRBJ1-2, with 11 bases that match TRBD1. Germline CDR1 is LGHDT and CDR2 is YNNKEL (reference sequence). After removal of 0 bases from V and 12 bases from J, the junction contained 6 bases not matched to a gene. CDR3 length equals 14 residues. Variable domain in full (rest from reference TRBV3-1 and TRBJ1-2): DTAVSQTPKYLVTQMGNDKSIKCEQNLGHDTMYWYKQDSKKFLKIMFSYNNKELIINETVPNRFSPKSPDKAHLNLHINSLELGDSAVYFCASSQESGTGGNTFGSGTRLTVV.

This clonotype appeared many times. The chain links TRBV2 to TRBJ2-3, with 7 bases lining up with TRBD2. The CDR3 runs 15 residues. V shed 3 bases and J 3 bases; nucleotides not matched to a gene: 6. The germline V gene has CDR1 SNHLY and CDR2 FYNNEI. CDR3 region: CASSDLGGTTDTQYF. As DNA, the CDR3 is TGTGCCAGCAGTGATTTGGGAGGGACTACAGATACGCAGTATTTT.

This chain links TRBV2 with TRBJ2-1; D unclear. This CDR3 region has 12 residues. Germline CDR1 is SNHLY and CDR2 is FYNNEI. Between the trimmed V and J ends, which lost 6 bases and 7 bases, there was a span of 10 bases. CDR3 nucleotides: TGTGCCAGCAGCCAAGCCGCGAATGAGCAGTTCTTC. This sequence encodes CASSQAANEQFF.

In DNA, the CDR3 is TGTGCCAGCAGTGAACGGGCCCTTAGCTCCTACAATGAGCAGTTCTTC. Protein: CASSERALSSYNEQFF. The chain couples TRBV2 to TRBJ2-1, with no clear D. The CDR3 runs 16 residues. The ends were cut back, 2 bases at V and 0 bases at J, with 11 bases in the middle. Germline V gene lookup returns CDR1 SNHLY and CDR2 FYNNEI.

The V and J genes are TRBV28 and TRBJ1-2, with a weak D call TRBD1 (5 bases). The germline CDR1 and CDR2 sequences are MDHEN and SYDVKM. This CDR3 spans 13 amino acids. With 1 base removed from V and 8 bases from J, the gap between germline ends came to 11 bases. As DNA, the CDR3 is TGTGCCAGCAGTTTATTCTTTGGGGACGGCTACACCTTC. Translated: CASSLFFGDGYTF.

This clonotype was observed a few times. The genes are TRBV20-1 and TRBJ2-5; D is unresolved. The germline V gene encodes CDR1 DFQATT and CDR2 SNEGSKA (reference sequence). V was clipped by 4 bases and J by 4 bases, with 7 bases between them. CDR3 length: 11 residues. DNA for the CDR3: TGCAGTGCTATCTGGGGAGAGACCCAGTACTTC. Its translation: CSAIWGETQYF.

V usage is TRBV12-3 or TRBV12-4 and J usage is TRBJ2-7; D is perhaps TRBD2 (7 bases). The CDR3 is 17 amino acids. V gave up 1 base and J gave up 3 bases, with 19 bases separating them. The CDR3, as DNA: TGTGCCAGCAGTTTAGGAGGGGGGGGAGCAGGTATCTACGAGCAGTACTTC. It is translated as CASSLGGGGAGIYEQYF.

The V and J genes are TRBV12-3 or TRBV12-4 and TRBJ1-4, with no clear D. The CDR3 runs to 14 residues. The germline V and J ends were trimmed by 6 bases and 6 bases, with 14 bases remaining between them. CDR3 in amino acids: CASSLSSWDEKLFF. The DNA for the CDR3 is TGTGCCAGCAGCCTCTCCAGCTGGGATGAAAAACTGTTTTTT.

This chain uses TRBV3-1 with TRBJ2-3, with TRBD2 as a possible D gene (6 bases). CDR1 is LGHDT, CDR2 YNNKEL, per germline (reference sequence). With 4 bases removed from V and 2 bases from J, the gap between germline ends came to 13 bases. The CDR3 is made up of 15 amino acids. CDR3 coding DNA: TGTGCCAGCAGCCCGCGGGATTTACTCACAGATACGCAGTATTTT. It is translated as CASSPRDLLTDTQYF.

The rearrangement links TRBV2 to TRBJ2-7; 11 nucleotides line up with TRBD2. V trimming: 7 bases; J trimming: 1 base; junction bases outside the gene matches: 3. Germline values: CDR1 SNHLY, CDR2 FYNNEI. The CDR3 contains 14 residues. The CDR3 nucleotides are TGTGCCAGCAACCGACTAGCGGGGTCCTACGAGCAGTACTTC. Its translation is CASNRLAGSYEQYF.

The chain recombines TRBV27 with TRBJ1-4, with D possibly being TRBD1 (5 bases). Germline V gene data show CDR1 as MNHEY and CDR2 as SMNVEV (reference sequence). The CDR3 has 14 amino acids. The V end was cut by 10 bases, the J end by 2 bases, with 14 bases between. The CDR3 sequence is CATQPRGTNEKLFF. Written as DNA, the CDR3 is TGTGCCACTCAACCGCGGGGGACTAATGAAAAACTGTTTTTT.

This clonotype was seen more than once but under ten times. The chain joins TRBV20-1 to TRBJ2-3, with D possibly TRBD2 on 5 matching bases. Trimming pared 5 bases from V and 2 bases from J, leaving 14 bases between. The CDR3 is made up of 14 amino acids. Per germline, CDR1 DFQATT and CDR2 SNEGSKA (reference sequence). The CDR3 sequence: CSAADSSNTDTQYF. CDR3 DNA: TGCAGTGCTGCGGACTCCTCTAACACAGATACGCAGTATTTT.